This T cell receptor (beta chain) was obtained from a study of T cells expressing NK-cell markers. Across the whole study: All TCR beta repertoires analysed originated from sorted CD3+CD56+NKG2C+, CD3+CD56+NKG2C- and CD3+CD56-NKG2C+ T cells. The study sequenced eight donors, seven HCMV-seropositive and one seronegative.

TCRdb reanalyzed the 5' RACE reads, giving one entry per CDR3 protein sequence and no DNA. The specimen's table records about 190,000 distinct CDR3 sequences. Overall study results and limits: There were a few donors in whom these clonotypes also led the CD3+CD56-NKG2C+ fraction.

Note on this clonotype: The antigen remains undetermined.

The CDR3 is made up of 16 amino acids. Germline assignment: CDR1 SNHLY and CDR2 FYNNEI. Sequencing was done on a sample of blood T cells: a sorted CD56 or NKG2C T cell subset, CD4+ or CD8+ T cells, or bulk PBMC T cells (not recorded which). The TCR comes from a man aged 18-75 years in good health. The chain combines TRBV2 with TRBJ2-3; the D call from TCRdb, TRBD2, cannot be confirmed without DNA. Here the CDR3 reads CASRDYREGYTDTQYF.